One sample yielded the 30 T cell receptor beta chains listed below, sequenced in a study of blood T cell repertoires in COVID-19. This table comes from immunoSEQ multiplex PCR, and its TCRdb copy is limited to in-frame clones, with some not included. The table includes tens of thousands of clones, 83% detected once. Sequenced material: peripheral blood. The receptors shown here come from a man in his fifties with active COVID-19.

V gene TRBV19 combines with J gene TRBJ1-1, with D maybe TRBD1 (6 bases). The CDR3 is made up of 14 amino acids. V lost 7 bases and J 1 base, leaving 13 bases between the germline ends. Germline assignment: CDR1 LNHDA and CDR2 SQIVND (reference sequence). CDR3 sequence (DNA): TGTGCCAGTACCGCGGGGGCGAGGAACACTGAAGCTTTCTTT. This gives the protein CASTAGARNTEAFF. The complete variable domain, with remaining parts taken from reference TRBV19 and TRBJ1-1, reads DGGITQSPKYLFRKEGQNVTLSCEQNLNHDAMYWYRQDPGQGLRLIYYSQIVNDFQKGDIAEGYSVSREKKESFPLTVTSAQKNPTAFYLCASTAGARNTEAFFGQGTRLTVV.

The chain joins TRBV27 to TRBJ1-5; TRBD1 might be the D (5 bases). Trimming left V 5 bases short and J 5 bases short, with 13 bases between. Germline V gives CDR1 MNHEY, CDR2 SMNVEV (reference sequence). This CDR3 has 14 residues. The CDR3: CASSRVGRDQPQHF. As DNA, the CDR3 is TGTGCCAGCAGTCGGGTGGGCAGGGATCAGCCCCAGCATTTT.

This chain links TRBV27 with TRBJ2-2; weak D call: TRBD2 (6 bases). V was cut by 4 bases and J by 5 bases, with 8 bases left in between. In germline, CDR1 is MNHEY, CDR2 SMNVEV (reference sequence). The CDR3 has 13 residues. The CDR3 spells CASSSGVTGELFF. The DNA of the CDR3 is TGTGCCAGCAGTTCGGGGGTGACCGGGGAGCTGTTTTTT.

This CDR3 reads CASSAPLGLTGATDTQYF. The CDR3 nucleotides are TGTGCCAGCAGCGCCCCCCTCGGCCTAACAGGGGCCACAGATACGCAGTATTTT. The chain couples TRBV9 to TRBJ2-3, with 7 bases matching TRBD1. CDR3 size: 18 residues. Per the germline V gene, CDR1 is SGDLS and CDR2 is YYNGEE. V lost 3 bases, J lost 2 bases, and 15 bases stayed unmatched.

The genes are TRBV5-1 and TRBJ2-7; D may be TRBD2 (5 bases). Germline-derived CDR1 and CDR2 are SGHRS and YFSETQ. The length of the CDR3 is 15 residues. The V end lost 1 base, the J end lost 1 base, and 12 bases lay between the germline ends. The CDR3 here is CASSLWPGTSYEQYF. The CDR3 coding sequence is TGCGCCAGCAGCTTGTGGCCGGGAACTTCCTACGAGCAGTACTTC.

The DNA of the CDR3 is TGTGCCAGCAGCCTGGGACAGCACAGCAATGAGCAGTTCTTC. It is translated as CASSLGQHSNEQFF. This rearrangement joins TRBV6-5 to TRBJ2-1, with 7 positions matching TRBD1. Germline-derived CDR1 and CDR2 are MNHEY and SVGAGI. V shed 6 bases, J shed 6 bases, and the junction held 8 bases outside the gene matches. The CDR3 totals 14 residues.

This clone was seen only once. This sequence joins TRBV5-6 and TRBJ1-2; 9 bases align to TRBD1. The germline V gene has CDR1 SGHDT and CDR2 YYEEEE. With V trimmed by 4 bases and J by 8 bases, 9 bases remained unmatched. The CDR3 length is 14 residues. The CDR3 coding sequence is TGTGCCAGCAGCCCCGACAGGGGGGAAGGGGGCTACACCTTC. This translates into CASSPDRGEGGYTF.

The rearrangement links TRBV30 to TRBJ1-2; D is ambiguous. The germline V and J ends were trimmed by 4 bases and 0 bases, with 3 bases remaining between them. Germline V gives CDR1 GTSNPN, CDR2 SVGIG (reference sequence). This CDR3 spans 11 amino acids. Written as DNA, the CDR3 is TGTGCCTGGACAGCTAACTATGGCTACACCTTC. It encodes CAWTANYGYTF.

The CDR3 loop is CASSQDTRDSPPVEQYF. For the CDR3, the DNA is TGCGCCAGCAGCCAAGACACCCGGGACAGCCCCCCAGTAGAGCAGTACTTC. This chain links TRBV4-3 with TRBJ2-7, with TRBD1 identical over 7 bases. CDR3 size: 17 residues. Trimming took 0 bases from V and 7 from J; bases not matched to a gene: 15. In germline, CDR1 is LGHNA, CDR2 YSLEER.

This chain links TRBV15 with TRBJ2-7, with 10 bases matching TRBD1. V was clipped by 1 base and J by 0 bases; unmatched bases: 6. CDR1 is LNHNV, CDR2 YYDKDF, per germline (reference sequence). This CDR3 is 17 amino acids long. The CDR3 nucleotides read TGTGCCACCAGCAGAGCACCGACAGGGGGCCTCTCCTACGAGCAGTACTTC. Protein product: CATSRAPTGGLSYEQYF.

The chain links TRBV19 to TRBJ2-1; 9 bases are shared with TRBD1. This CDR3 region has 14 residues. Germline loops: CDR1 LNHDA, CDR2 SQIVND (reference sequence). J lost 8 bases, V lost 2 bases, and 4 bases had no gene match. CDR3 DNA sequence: TGTGCCAGTAGTATAAGGGACAGGGAATATGAGCAGTTCTTC. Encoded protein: CASSIRDREYEQFF.

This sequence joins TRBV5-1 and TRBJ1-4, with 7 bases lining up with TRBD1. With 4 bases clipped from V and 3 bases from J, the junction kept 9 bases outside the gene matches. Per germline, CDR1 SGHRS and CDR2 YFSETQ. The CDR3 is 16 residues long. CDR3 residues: CASSQSGGTANEKLFF. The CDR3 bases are TGCGCCAGCAGCCAATCAGGGGGGACGGCTAATGAAAAACTGTTTTTT.

The CDR3 DNA sequence: TGCGCCAGCAGCCTAGGGCTAGCGGGGGGGCCGGAGACCCAGTACTTC. It is translated as CASSLGLAGGPETQYF. The chain recombines TRBV5-1 with TRBJ2-5; 12 positions match TRBD2. The CDR3 length is 16 residues. CDR1 is SGHRS, CDR2 YFSETQ, per germline. Trimming cost V 4 bases and J 5 bases; bases outside gene matches: 9.

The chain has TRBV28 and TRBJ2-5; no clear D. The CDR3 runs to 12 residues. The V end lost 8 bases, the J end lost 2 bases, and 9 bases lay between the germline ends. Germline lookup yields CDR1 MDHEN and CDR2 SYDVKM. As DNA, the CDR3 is TGTGCCAGCCTTGGCACACAAGAGACCCAGTACTTC. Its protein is CASLGTQETQYF. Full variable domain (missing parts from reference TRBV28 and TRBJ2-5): DVKVTQSSRYLVKRTGEKVFLECVQDMDHENMFWYRQDPGLGLRLIYFSYDVKMKEKGDIPEGYSVSREKKERFSLILESASTNQTSMYLCASLGTQETQYFGPGTRLLVL.

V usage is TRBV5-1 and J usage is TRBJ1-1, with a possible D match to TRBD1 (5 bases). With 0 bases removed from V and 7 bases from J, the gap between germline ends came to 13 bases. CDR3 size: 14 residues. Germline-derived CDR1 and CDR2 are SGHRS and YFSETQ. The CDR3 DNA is TGCGCCAGCAGCTTGGGCGTGGGGGAGGTTGAAGCTTTCTTT. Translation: CASSLGVGEVEAFF.

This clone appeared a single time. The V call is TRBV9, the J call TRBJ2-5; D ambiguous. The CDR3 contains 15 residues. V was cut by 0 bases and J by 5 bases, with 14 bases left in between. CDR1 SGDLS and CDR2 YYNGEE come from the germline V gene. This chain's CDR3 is CASSVASTPAETQYF. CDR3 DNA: TGTGCCAGCAGCGTAGCTAGTACCCCGGCGGAGACCCAGTACTTC.

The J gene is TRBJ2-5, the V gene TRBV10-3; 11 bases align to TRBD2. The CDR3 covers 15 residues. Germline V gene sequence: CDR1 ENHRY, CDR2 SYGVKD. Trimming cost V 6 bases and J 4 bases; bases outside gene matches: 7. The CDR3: CAIREGLADLETQYF. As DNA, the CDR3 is TGTGCCATCAGAGAGGGACTAGCGGATTTAGAGACCCAGTACTTC.

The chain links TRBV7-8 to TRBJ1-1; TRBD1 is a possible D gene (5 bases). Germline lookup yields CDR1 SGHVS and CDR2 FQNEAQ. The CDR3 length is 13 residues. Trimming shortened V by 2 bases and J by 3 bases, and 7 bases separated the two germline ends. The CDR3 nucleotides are TGTGCCAGCAGCTTACAGGGCTACACTGAAGCTTTCTTT. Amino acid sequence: CASSLQGYTEAFF.

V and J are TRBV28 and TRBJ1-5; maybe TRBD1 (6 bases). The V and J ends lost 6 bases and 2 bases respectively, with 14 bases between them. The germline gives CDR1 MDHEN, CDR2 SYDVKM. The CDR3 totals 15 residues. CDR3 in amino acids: CASRGGDRGNQPQHF. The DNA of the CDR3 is TGTGCCAGCAGAGGGGGGGACCGCGGCAATCAGCCCCAGCATTTT.

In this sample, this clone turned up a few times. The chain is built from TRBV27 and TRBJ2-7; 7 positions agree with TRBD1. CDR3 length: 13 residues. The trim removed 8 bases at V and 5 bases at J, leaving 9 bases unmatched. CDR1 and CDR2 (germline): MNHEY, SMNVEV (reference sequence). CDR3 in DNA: TGTGCCAGCGGAAGACAGGGTGGCAACGAGCAGTACTTC. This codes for CASGRQGGNEQYF.

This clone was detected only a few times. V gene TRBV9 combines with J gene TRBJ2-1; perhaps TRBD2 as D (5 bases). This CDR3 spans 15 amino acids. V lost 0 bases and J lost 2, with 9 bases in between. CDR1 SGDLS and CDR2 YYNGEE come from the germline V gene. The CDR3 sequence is CASSVGGNAYNEQFF. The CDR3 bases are TGTGCCAGCAGCGTAGGAGGGAACGCCTACAATGAGCAGTTCTTC.

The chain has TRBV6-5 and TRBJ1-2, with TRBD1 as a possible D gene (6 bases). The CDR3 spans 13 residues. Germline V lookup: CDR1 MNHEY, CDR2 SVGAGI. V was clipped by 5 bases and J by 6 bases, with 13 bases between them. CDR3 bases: TGTGCCAGCAGTATACAGGGCGGAAATGGCTACACCTTC. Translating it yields CASSIQGGNGYTF.

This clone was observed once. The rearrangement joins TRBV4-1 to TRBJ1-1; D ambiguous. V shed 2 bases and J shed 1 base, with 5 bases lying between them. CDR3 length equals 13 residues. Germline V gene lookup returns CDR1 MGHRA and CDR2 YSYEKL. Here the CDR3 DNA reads TGCGCCAGCAGCCAAAGCTCGAACACTGAAGCTTTCTTT. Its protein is CASSQSSNTEAFF.

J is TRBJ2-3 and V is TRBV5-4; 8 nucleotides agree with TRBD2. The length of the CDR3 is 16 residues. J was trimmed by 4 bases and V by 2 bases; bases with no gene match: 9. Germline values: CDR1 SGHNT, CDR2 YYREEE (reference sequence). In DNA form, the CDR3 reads TGTGCCAGCAGCTTAAACCGGGGACTAGAGGCAGATACGCAGTATTTT. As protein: CASSLNRGLEADTQYF.

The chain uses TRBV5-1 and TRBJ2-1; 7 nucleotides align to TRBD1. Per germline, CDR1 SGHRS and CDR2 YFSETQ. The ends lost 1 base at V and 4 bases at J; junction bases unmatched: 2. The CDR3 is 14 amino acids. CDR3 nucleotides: TGCGCCAGCAGCTTGACAGGGGCGTACAATGAGCAGTTCTTC. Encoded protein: CASSLTGAYNEQFF.

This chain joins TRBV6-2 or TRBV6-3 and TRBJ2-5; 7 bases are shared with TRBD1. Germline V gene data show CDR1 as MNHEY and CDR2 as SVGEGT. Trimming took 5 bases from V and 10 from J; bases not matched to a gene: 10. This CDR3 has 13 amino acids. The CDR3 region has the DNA TGTGCCAGCAGTGAGACAGGGTCGTCGAGCCAGTACTTC. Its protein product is CASSETGSSSQYF.

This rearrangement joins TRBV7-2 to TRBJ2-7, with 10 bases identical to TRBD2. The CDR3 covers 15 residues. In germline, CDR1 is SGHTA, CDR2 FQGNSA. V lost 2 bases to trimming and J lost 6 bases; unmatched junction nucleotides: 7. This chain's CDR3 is CASSLRSGGVIEQYF. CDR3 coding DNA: TGTGCCAGCAGCTTACGGAGCGGGGGGGTGATCGAGCAGTACTTC.

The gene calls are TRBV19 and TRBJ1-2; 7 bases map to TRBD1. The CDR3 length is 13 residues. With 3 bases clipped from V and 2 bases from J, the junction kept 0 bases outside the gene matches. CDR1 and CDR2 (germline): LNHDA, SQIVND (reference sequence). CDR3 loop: CASSMGQNYGYTF. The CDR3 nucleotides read TGTGCCAGTAGTATGGGACAGAACTATGGCTACACCTTC.

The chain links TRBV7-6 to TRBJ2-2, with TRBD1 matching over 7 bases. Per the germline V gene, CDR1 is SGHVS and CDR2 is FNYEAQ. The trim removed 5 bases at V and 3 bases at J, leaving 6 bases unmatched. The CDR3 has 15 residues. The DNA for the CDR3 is TGTGCCAGCAGCGACCGGACAGGATACACCGGGGAGCTGTTTTTT. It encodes CASSDRTGYTGELFF.

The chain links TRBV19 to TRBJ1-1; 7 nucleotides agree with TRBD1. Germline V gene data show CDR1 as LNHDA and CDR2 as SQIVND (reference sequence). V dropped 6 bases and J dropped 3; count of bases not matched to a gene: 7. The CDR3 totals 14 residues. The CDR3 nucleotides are TGTGCCAGTAGAAAGGGACAGACGGACACTGAAGCTTTCTTT. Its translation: CASRKGQTDTEAFF. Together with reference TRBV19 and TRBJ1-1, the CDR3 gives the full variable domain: DGGITQSPKYLFRKEGQNVTLSCEQNLNHDAMYWYRQDPGQGLRLIYYSQIVNDFQKGDIAEGYSVSREKKESFPLTVTSAQKNPTAFYLCASRKGQTDTEAFFGQGTRLTVV.